These 26 T cell receptor beta chains came from one sample sequenced in a study of CD8 T cells in ankylosing spondylitis. TCRdb re-called the 5' RACE reads with MiXCR, one entry per CDR3 protein. The sample has around 300,000 distinct CDR3 sequences, approximately 10% seen once. Sequenced material: blood, either unsorted or a sorted T cell fraction (not recorded which). These receptors came from a female donor with ankylosing spondylitis or in good health (not recorded which).

In this sample, this clonotype turned up a few times. The chain uses TRBV25-1 and TRBJ1-4, with 7 nucleotides matching TRBD1. The V and J ends lost 7 bases and 5 bases, in that order; junction bases with no gene match: 4. Germline V gene lookup returns CDR1 MGHDK and CDR2 SYGVNS. This CDR3 is 13 amino acids long. The CDR3 coding sequence is TGTGCCAGCAACAGGGGAGCAAATGAAAAACTGTTTTTT. This translates into CASNRGANEKLFF. Full variable domain (missing parts from reference TRBV25-1 and TRBJ1-4): EADIYQTPRYLVIGTGKKITLECSQTMGHDKMYWYQQDPGMELHLIHYSYGVNSTEKGDLSSESTVSRIRTEHFPLTLESARPSHTSQYLCASNRGANEKLFFGSGTQLSVL.

This clonotype appeared a few times. The chain carries TRBV7-9 and TRBJ1-3; TRBD1 matches 7 bases. This CDR3 is 14 amino acids long. Germline CDR1 and CDR2: SEHNR and FQNEAQ (reference sequence). V lost 5 bases, J lost 0 bases, and 1 base stayed unmatched. The CDR3 nucleotides are TGTGCCAGCAGCGGGACAGCCTCTGGAAACACCATATATTTT. Protein sequence: CASSGTASGNTIYF.

This clonotype was counted at least ten times. This rearrangement joins TRBV7-2 to TRBJ1-2; no definite D call. The V end lost 1 base, the J end lost 2 bases, and 5 bases lay between the germline ends. The germline V gene encodes CDR1 SGHTA and CDR2 FQGNSA. The CDR3 is 13 amino acids. This chain's CDR3 is CASSLVMNYGYTF. CDR3 sequence (DNA): TGTGCCAGCAGCTTAGTGATGAACTATGGCTACACCTTC.

The sample holds many counts of this clonotype. CDR3 sequence reads: CSARGLEPYEQYF. DNA of the CDR3: TGCAGTGCTAGGGGACTAGAACCCTACGAGCAGTACTTC. The chain couples TRBV20-1 to TRBJ2-7; 8 bases are a match to TRBD2. This CDR3 is 13 amino acids long. Germline values: CDR1 DFQATT, CDR2 SNEGSKA (reference sequence). V shed 3 bases, J shed 2 bases, and the junction held 3 bases outside the gene matches.

This clonotype was counted many times. J is TRBJ1-1 and V is TRBV5-1; D not certain. Trimming pared 0 bases from V and 5 bases from J, leaving 17 bases between. CDR1 is SGHRS, CDR2 YFSETQ, per germline. CDR3 length: 16 amino acids. The CDR3 bases are TGCGCCAGCAGCTTGGATATAGTGGGGTCTAAGACTGAAGCTTTCTTT. Its protein product is CASSLDIVGSKTEAFF.

There are many counts of this clonotype. The chain couples TRBV12-3 or TRBV12-4 to TRBJ2-2; 12 bases are a match to TRBD2. The V segment lost 6 bases and the J segment 5 bases; nucleotides outside the gene matches: 4. The CDR3 spans 15 residues. The DNA for the CDR3 is TGTGCCAGCAGCCCCGGACTAGCGGGGACCGGGGAGCTGTTTTTT. It encodes CASSPGLAGTGELFF.

This clonotype turned up a few times. The chain carries TRBV5-5 and TRBJ2-3; 14 nucleotides match TRBD2. Per germline, CDR1 SGHKS and CDR2 YYEKEE (reference sequence). This CDR3 contains 14 residues. Trimming removed 7 bases from V and 5 bases from J; junction bases left unmatched: 3. The CDR3 nucleotides are TGTGCCAGCGGGACTAGCGGGAGATTAGATACGCAGTATTTT. Translating gives CASGTSGRLDTQYF.

This clonotype was picked up many times. The genes are TRBV20-1 and TRBJ1-1; D may be TRBD1 (5 bases). Per germline, CDR1 DFQATT and CDR2 SNEGSKA (reference sequence). V was pared by 6 bases and J by 5 bases, with 16 bases between. The CDR3 has 13 amino acids. The CDR3 here is CSASRGRNTEAFF. In DNA form, the CDR3 reads TGCAGTGCCTCAAGGGGCAGGAATACTGAAGCTTTCTTT.

In this sample, this clonotype turned up many times. This chain connects TRBV20-1 to TRBJ2-7, with TRBD1 matching over 10 bases. CDR1 and CDR2 from the germline V gene are DFQATT and SNEGSKA (reference sequence). The V segment lost 4 bases and the J segment 3 bases; nucleotides outside the gene matches: 6. The CDR3 loop spans 14 amino acids. The CDR3 DNA sequence: TGCAGTGCTATCCGGGACAGGGGCATCTACGAGCAGTACTTC. Its translation is CSAIRDRGIYEQYF.

This clonotype was seen ten or more times. The chain employs TRBV5-1 and TRBJ2-5; 9 nucleotides line up with TRBD2. The CDR3 runs 15 residues. The germline CDR1 and CDR2 sequences are SGHRS and YFSETQ. The V and J ends lost 3 bases and 0 bases, in that order; junction bases with no gene match: 3. The CDR3: CASSYSGGDQETQYF. Here the CDR3 DNA reads TGCGCCAGCAGCTATAGCGGGGGAGACCAAGAGACCCAGTACTTC.

Points on this clonotype: The junction does not match germline at one end; this may be a read error. This chain connects TRBV7-2 to TRBJ1-3; no clear D gene. Germline CDR1 and CDR2: SGHTA and FQGNSA. This CDR3 is 16 amino acids long. This CDR3 reads CASSLRRTEAGSTIYF. The CDR3 DNA is TGTGCCAGCAGCCTACGAAGGACTGAAGCTGGAAGCACCATATATTTT. Full variable domain (remainder filled in from reference TRBV7-2 and TRBJ1-3): GAGVSQSPSNKVTEKGKDVELRCDPISGHTALYWYRQSLGQGLEFLIYFQGNSAPDKSGLPSDRFSAERTGGSVSTLTIQRTQQEDSAVYLCASSLRRTEAGSTIYFGEGSWLTVV.

This clonotype has at least ten counts. The CDR3: CATSRQGSLYTEAFF. Written as DNA, the CDR3 is TGTGCCACCTCAAGGCAGGGTTCGTTATACACTGAAGCTTTCTTT. The V gene is TRBV28, the J gene TRBJ1-1; D might be TRBD1 (5 bases). This CDR3 comprises 15 residues. CDR1 MDHEN and CDR2 SYDVKM come from the germline V gene. Trimming cost V 10 bases and J 3 bases, with 21 bases left between them.

The table lists this clonotype with many counts. The chain employs TRBV6-1 and TRBJ1-1; D is perhaps TRBD1 (6 bases). The CDR3 has 14 amino acids. Trimming stripped 7 bases from V and 1 base from J, with 13 bases between. Germline V gene data show CDR1 as MNHNS and CDR2 as SASEGT. The CDR3 protein is CASKTTGPNTEAFF. CDR3 sequence (DNA): TGTGCCAGCAAAACTACAGGGCCGAACACTGAAGCTTTCTTT.

This clonotype occurred many times. The chain uses TRBV20-1 and TRBJ2-1; a weak D match, TRBD2 (5 bases). V lost 0 bases and J lost 5, with 11 bases in between. Germline loops: CDR1 DFQATT, CDR2 SNEGSKA (reference sequence). The CDR3 runs 14 residues. The CDR3 DNA sequence: TGCAGTGCTAGAGAAGGCCCAGCGGACAATGAGCAGTTCTTC. This gives the protein CSAREGPADNEQFF.

This clonotype was found many times. The chain carries TRBV12-3 or TRBV12-4 and TRBJ1-5; no definite D call. The CDR3 spans 14 residues. V was clipped by 3 bases and J by 4 bases, with 10 bases between them. CDR3 loop: CASSFGRRNQPQHF. CDR3 sequence (DNA): TGTGCCAGCAGTTTTGGTCGCAGGAATCAGCCCCAGCATTTT.

This clonotype was found many times. The rearrangement links TRBV24-1 to TRBJ2-1; no definite D call. This CDR3 has 12 amino acids. Germline V lookup: CDR1 KGHDR, CDR2 SFDVKD. V lost 9 bases to trimming and J lost 10 bases, with 15 bases between them. The CDR3: CATGNSWGEQFF. In DNA form, the CDR3 reads TGTGCCACCGGAAACAGTTGGGGAGAGCAGTTCTTC.

This clonotype was counted ten times or more. The chain joins TRBV29-1 to TRBJ2-1; 11 nucleotides match TRBD1. The CDR3 has 14 residues. Per the germline V gene, CDR1 is SQVTM and CDR2 is ANQGSEA. With V trimmed by 6 bases and J by 7 bases, 8 bases remained unmatched. CDR3 nucleotides: TGCAGCGTGATGGGACAGGGGGGGAAGAATGAGCAGTTCTTC. This encodes CSVMGQGGKNEQFF.

This rearrangement joins TRBV7-9 to TRBJ1-2; the match to TRBD1 covers 7 bases. V lost 6 bases and J lost 0; bases outside the gene matches: 7. Per germline, CDR1 SEHNR and CDR2 FQNEAQ (reference sequence). The CDR3 consists of 15 residues. The CDR3: CASSSATGSNYGYTF. In DNA form, the CDR3 reads TGTGCCAGCAGTTCAGCGACAGGGTCTAACTATGGCTACACCTTC.

Ten or more counts support this clonotype. This chain uses TRBV4-3 with TRBJ1-2, with D unresolved. CDR1 and CDR2 (germline): LGHNA, YSLEER. V was trimmed by 1 base and J by 4 bases, leaving 10 bases between them. The CDR3 sequence is 14 residues long. The DNA for the CDR3 is TGCGCCAGCAGCCAAGCCAGGTTGGGCTATGGCTACACCTTC. Translation: CASSQARLGYGYTF.

J is TRBJ2-5 and V is TRBV18, with D perhaps given as TRBD1 or TRBD2 (5 bases each). Germline V gene lookup returns CDR1 KGHSH and CDR2 LQKENI. The ends were cut back, 4 bases at V and 1 base at J, with 13 bases in the middle. This CDR3 spans 15 amino acids. CDR3 in amino acids: CASSLLGTLQETQYF. In DNA, the CDR3 is TGTGCCAGCTCACTACTCGGGACCCTCCAAGAGACCCAGTACTTC.

In its sample, this clonotype was seen many times. The chain is built from TRBV20-1 and TRBJ1-5, with 7 bases fitting TRBD1. The CDR3 spans 16 residues. Germline CDR1 reads DFQATT; CDR2 reads SNEGSKA (reference sequence). Trimming removed 6 bases from V and 0 bases from J; junction bases left unmatched: 11. CDR3 coding DNA: TGCAGTGCACCAAATACAGGGGCCTATAGCAATCAGCCCCAGCATTTT. Protein product: CSAPNTGAYSNQPQHF.

This clonotype was counted only a few times. This chain uses TRBV5-5 with TRBJ1-5, with 7 bases matching TRBD1. The CDR3 runs to 16 residues. V trimming: 0 bases; J trimming: 0 bases; junction bases outside the gene matches: 3. CDR1 SGHKS and CDR2 YYEKEE come from the germline V gene (reference sequence). DNA of the CDR3: TGTGCCAGCAGCTTGGGCGGGACAGTTAGCAATCAGCCCCAGCATTTT. This encodes CASSLGGTVSNQPQHF.

The genes are TRBV7-8 and TRBJ2-2; either TRBD1 or TRBD2 may supply D (5 bases each). The germline gives CDR1 SGHVS, CDR2 FQNEAQ. This CDR3 is built from 14 residues. The CDR3 region has the DNA TGTGTCGGGGCCCGGTCTCGGGACACCGGGGAGCTGTTTTTT. This encodes CVGARSRDTGELFF. The full variable domain, rest sourced from reference TRBV7-8 and TRBJ2-2, is GAGVSQSPRYKVAKRGQDVALRCDPISGHVSLFWYQQALGQGPEFLTYFQNEAQLDKSGLPSDRFFAERPEGSVSTLKIQRTQQEDSAVYLCVGARSRDTGELFFGEGSRLTVL.

Many counts were recorded for this clonotype. J is TRBJ2-1 and V is TRBV4-3; TRBD2 aligns across 7 bases. The CDR3 has 15 residues. Unmatched junction bases numbered 9, after V lost 0 bases and J lost 10 bases. Germline values: CDR1 LGHNA, CDR2 YSLEER. DNA for the CDR3: TGCGCCAGCAGCCAAGACAGATTACCTAGCGGCGAGCAGTTCTTC. Its translation: CASSQDRLPSGEQFF.

This clonotype was seen repeatedly, ten times or more. The V call is TRBV20-1, the J call TRBJ2-3; 10 bases map to TRBD1. The germline gives CDR1 DFQATT, CDR2 SNEGSKA (reference sequence). Losses at the gene ends were 4 bases for V and 1 base for J; bases not matched to a gene: 5. The CDR3 covers 15 residues. CDR3 sequence: CSAKRTGGGTDTQYF. In DNA form, the CDR3 reads TGCAGTGCTAAACGGACAGGGGGAGGCACAGATACGCAGTATTTT.

The rearrangement uses TRBV12-3 or TRBV12-4 and TRBJ2-1, with 7 bases identical to TRBD1. Unmatched junction bases numbered 10, after V lost 5 bases and J lost 9 bases. There are 14 residues in the CDR3. The CDR3 DNA reads TGTGCCAGCAGTACAACAGGGGCTGGGGGTGAGCAGTTCTTC. The encoded protein is CASSTTGAGGEQFF.